The source of this T cell receptor (beta chain) is a study of vaccination and CD4 T cells after COVID-19. The overall study: Median time from second vaccine dose to sampling was around 72 days (14 to 241).

Trimming pared 11 bases from V and 2 bases from J, leaving 16 bases between. CDR1 is MNHNS, CDR2 SASEGT, per germline. This CDR3 is 14 amino acids long. The Oncomine TCR Beta short-read assay was applied to DNA of cultured CD4+ T cells. TCRdb passed the PCR reads through MiXCR, listing each CDR3 protein once. The data show about 18,000 distinct CDR3 sequences, 45% to 70% seen once. The treatment is: roughly 10-day PBMC culture with coronavirus spike peptide pools or control peptides (ViraFEST assay). This clonotype was picked up a small number of times. The antigen remains unidentified. The sequence derives from a human donor who had recovered from COVID-19. The chain uses TRBV6-1 and TRBJ1-5; D not certain. Sequencing input: CD4+ T cells from blood, cultured in vitro. The CDR3 bases are TGTGCCTGGAGAGTTACGGAGGGCAATCAGCCCCAGCATTTT. This encodes CAWRVTEGNQPQHF.